A selection of T cell receptor beta chains follows, all from one sample in a study of T cell clones after liver transplantation. TCRdb's copy holds only in-frame clones and misses some; the assay was immunoSEQ multiplex PCR. The table includes under 7,000 clones, 79% detected once. The sequencing here drew on CD8+ T cells from blood, taken 24 months after liver transplant. These receptors came from a human patient who received a liver transplant. Certain T cells may be donor cells from the graft. The CDR3 runs from the conserved cysteine through the conserved F or W. D genes are given only for firm matches. Where a row states a size, it is once, few, many or the class of an expanded clone; other rows omit it.

j_call d_call v_call clone_size cdr3_nt cdr3_aa
TRBJ2-7 NA TRBV9 NA TGTGCCAGCAGCGTAGACAGGGGCGGGACTTCGTACGAGCAGTACTTC CASSVDRGGTSYEQYF
TRBJ2-7 TRBD2 TRBV11-2 NA TGTGCCAGCAGCTTAGTGACTAGCGGGAGTGGCGAGCAGTACTTC CASSLVTSGSGEQYF
TRBJ2-5 TRBD1 TRBV2 few TGTGCCAGCAGTGTATACAGGGGAAGGGAGACCCAGTACTTC CASSVYRGRETQYF
TRBJ1-5 NA TRBV27 NA TGTGCCAGCAGCCGATCCCATACAGGGAATTACGGCAATCAGCCCCAGCATTTT CASSRSHTGNYGNQPQHF
TRBJ1-2 NA TRBV6-5 NA TGTGCCAGCAGTTGGGGGGGGTCTTATGGCTACACCTTC CASSWGGSYGYTF
TRBJ1-5 NA TRBV7-2 NA TGTGCCAGCAGCTTATCGGGTTATAGCAATCAGCCCCAGCATTTT CASSLSGYSNQPQHF
TRBJ2-2 NA TRBV28 NA TGTGCCAGCAGTTACCAGGCGAACACCGGGGAGCTGTTTTTT CASSYQANTGELFF
TRBJ1-2 NA TRBV13 medium-sized TGTGCCAGCAGCTTAGGCGAGATATCGAACTATGGCTACACCTTC CASSLGEISNYGYTF
TRBJ2-3 NA TRBV7-3 NA TGTGCCAGCAGCTTATTAGCCAACACAGATACGCAGTATTTT CASSLLANTDTQYF
TRBJ2-5 TRBD2 TRBV27 NA TGTGCCAGCAGTTTATTAGCGGGACAAGAGACCCAGTACTTC CASSLLAGQETQYF